The rows below give T cell receptor beta chains drawn from one sample of a study of blood T cell repertoires in COVID-19. The repertoire was sequenced with immunoSEQ multiplex PCR; TCRdb's copy has only in-frame clones and lacks some. This repertoire shows roughly 17,000 clones, around 89% found once; its top ten account for 10%. Source material: peripheral blood. The receptors were sampled from an older man with acute or convalescent COVID-19. The CDR3 runs from the conserved cysteine through the conserved F or W. The D gene is left open where the match is weak. Only part of the rows carry a size: once, few, many, or a class if the clone is expanded.

abundance | j_gene | v_gene | d_gene | CDR3nt | CDR3aa
NA | TRBJ2-2 | TRBV3-1/TRBV3-2 | TRBD1 | TGTGCCAGCAGCCAAGGACAGGGCAATGCCGGGGAGCTGTTTTTT | CASSQGQGNAGELFF
NA | TRBJ1-1 | TRBV6-6 | NA | TGTGCCAGCAGTTACGCGGGGTTAAGTGAAGCTTTCTTT | CASSYAGLSEAFF
NA | TRBJ1-1 | TRBV6-5 | NA | TGTGCCAGCAGTTACGCCGGGAGTCAGGGCACTGAAGCTTTCTTT | CASSYAGSQGTEAFF
NA | TRBJ1-2 | TRBV29-1 | TRBD1 | TGCAGCGTTGGACAGGGAAGCTATGGCTACACCTTC | CSVGQGSYGYTF
few | TRBJ2-1 | TRBV27 | NA | TGTGCCAGCAGTTTATCGTTGGGACTTACCCACAATGAGCAGTTCTTC | CASSLSLGLTHNEQFF
NA | TRBJ2-7 | TRBV25-1 | NA | TGTGCCAGCAGTGATTCCGGGACACACTACGAGCAGTACTTC | CASSDSGTHYEQYF
NA | TRBJ2-3 | TRBV5-1 | TRBD2 | TGCGCCAGCAGCGGGACTAGCGGGAGGCGCACAGATACGCAGTATTTT | CASSGTSGRRTDTQYF
NA | TRBJ1-1 | TRBV10-3 | NA | TGTGCCATCAGTGAAAGAGGGAACACTGAAGCTTTCTTT | CAISERGNTEAFF
NA | TRBJ2-7 | TRBV19 | TRBD1 | TGTGCCAGTTCCGGGACAGGGGGCTCCGAGCAGTACTTC | CASSGTGGSEQYF
NA | TRBJ1-2 | TRBV5-1 | TRBD1 | TGCGCCAGCAGCTCTACAGGGGGCTTAAACTATGGCTACACCTTC | CASSSTGGLNYGYTF
once | TRBJ1-4 | TRBV15 | TRBD1 | TGTGCCACCAGCCAGGACAGGGGTGTTGTTGGACTGTTTTTT | CATSQDRGVVGLFF
once | TRBJ1-1 | TRBV18 | NA | TGTGCCAGCTCACCGGTACAGGGCTATAACACTGAAGCTTTCTTT | CASSPVQGYNTEAFF
NA | TRBJ2-5 | TRBV12-5 | NA | TGTGCCACCCAAGGGAGCCAAGAGACCCAGTACTTC | CATQGSQETQYF